The T cell receptor beta chain under discussion was sequenced for a study of Ad26.COV2.S vaccination and SARS-CoV-2 variants listed by TCRdb under 2021. Notes on the research overall: Vaccine-arm donors came from COV1001, a multicentre, randomized, double-blind, placebo-controlled phase I-IIa trial of Ad26.COV2.S in healthy adults. Dosing of Ad26.COV2.S was intramuscular, at either 5x10^10 or 1x10^11 viral particles, delivered as one shot or as two shots spaced 56 days apart. The specificity and breadth of SARS-CoV-2-reactive T cell receptors after Ad26.COV2.S vaccination were assessed by TCRbeta repertoire sequencing. The TCR-sequenced set comprised around 30 samples: some 20 Ad26.COV2.S vaccine recipients, 5 placebo recipients and 8 SARS-CoV-2 convalescent individuals. Trial participants were randomized into five groups of five: low-dose or high-dose Ad26.COV2.S given once or twice, or placebo on both occasions. Investigators remained blinded to trial group allocation during experiments and outcome assessment. The study at large found these results: Comparable non-spike TCR breadth was observed between vaccine and placebo recipients, consistent with only spike being contained in the vaccine. The study was not powered to compare responses between vaccine doses or regimens. After vaccination, spike-specific CD8+ and CD4+ T cell responses were reported to show substantial breadth. The authors noted that total T cell responses may have been underestimated by the TCR breadth and depth analyses. Ad26.COV2.S recipients had higher spike-specific TCR breadth than placebo recipients (P = 0.0014).

Of note for this clone: Its antigen is unknown. Base-call qualities are not available, and no considerably larger clone is one nucleotide away.

The sample's treatment or condition label, decoded: roughly 18 received Ad26.COV2.S at low or high dose, single or two shots; about five received placebo; per-sample allocation not given. Repertoires of vaccine and placebo recipients were sequenced from samples taken on day 63 after the first injection. In Cohort 1b, about two dozen adults aged 18-55 years were enrolled at a single site in Boston, USA, between 29 July and 7 August 2020. Ad26.COV2.S was a replication-incompetent adenovirus type 26 vector expressing a prefusion-stabilized SARS-CoV-2 spike protein from the original Wuhan strain. TCRbeta CDR3 regions were sequenced with the immunoSEQ Assay. After extraction, genomic DNA underwent amplification by bias-controlled multiplex PCR, followed by high-throughput sequencing. For the original study's pipeline: To quantify the absolute abundance of every unique TCRbeta CDR3 region, sequences were collapsed and filtered. T cell fraction was estimated by normalization of TCRbeta template counts to usable DNA, with usable DNA being measured through amplification of reference genes present in all nucleated cells. Repertoire TCRs were annotated as SARS-CoV-2-specific when V gene, CDR3 amino acid sequence and J gene were exactly matched to a known reactive TCR set. The reference SARS-CoV-2 TCR set was derived from MIRA and filtered for enrichment in COVID-19-positive ImmuneCODE repertoires, a step that removed public or cross-reactive TCRs. Based on the MIRA antigens, annotated TCRs were further analysed at the level of specific ORF or position within ORF. Breadth was defined as the number of annotated unique rearrangements divided by the total number of unique productive rearrangements, and depth was defined as the summed frequency of the annotated unique rearrangements. Two-sided Wilcoxon rank-sum tests were applied when comparing TCR breadth between groups. TCRdb provides this immuneACCESS table in a form limited to in-frame rearrangements. Some clones are lacking; in checked studies, under half of them reflect an unresolved V gene, and why the rest are absent is not known. V and J calls and clone size are copied from that table; D and trimming were computed from the DNA. This sample is represented by 200,000 to 300,000 clones; around 87% of them were singletons. Around 10% of the sample rests with the top ten.

The receptor comes from a person aged 18-65 years who received the Ad26.COV2.S COVID-19 vaccine or a placebo. Specimen: peripheral blood, collected in a trial of Ad26.COV2.S vaccine versus placebo.

DNA sequence: TGTGCCAGCTCGCCGACAGGGGCCAGGGGAGATACGCAGTATTTT. Its translation is CASSPTGARGDTQYF. Recombination joined TRBV18 with TRBJ2-3, with 8 central nucleotides matching TRBD1. Its CDR3 holds 15 amino acids, cysteine through phenylalanine. Only CDR3 DNA is held: 45 bases, read in frame from base 1. Germline trimming amounts to 6 bases on V and 5 bases on J, with 10 as the count of junction bases outside the gene matches. From the germline V gene, CDR1 is KGHSH and CDR2 is LQKENI.